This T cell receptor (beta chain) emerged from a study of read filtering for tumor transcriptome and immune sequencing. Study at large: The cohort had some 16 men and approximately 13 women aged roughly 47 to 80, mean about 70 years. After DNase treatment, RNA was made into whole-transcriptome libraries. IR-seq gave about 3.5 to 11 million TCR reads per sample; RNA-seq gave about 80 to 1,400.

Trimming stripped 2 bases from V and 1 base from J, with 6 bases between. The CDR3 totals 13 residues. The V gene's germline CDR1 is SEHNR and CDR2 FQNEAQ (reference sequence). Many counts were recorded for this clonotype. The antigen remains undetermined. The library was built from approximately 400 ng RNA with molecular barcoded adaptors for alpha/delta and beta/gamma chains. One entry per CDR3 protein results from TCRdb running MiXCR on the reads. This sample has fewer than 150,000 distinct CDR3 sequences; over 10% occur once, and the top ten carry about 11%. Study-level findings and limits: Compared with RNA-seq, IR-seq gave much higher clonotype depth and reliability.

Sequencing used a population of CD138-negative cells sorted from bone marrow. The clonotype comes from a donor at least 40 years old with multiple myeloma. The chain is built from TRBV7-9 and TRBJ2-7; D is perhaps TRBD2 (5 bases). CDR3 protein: CASSLSGSYEQYF. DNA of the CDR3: TGTGCCAGCAGCTTAAGCGGATCCTACGAGCAGTACTTC.